This record looks at one TCR beta chain sequence and its context. Its target is not known. PCR employed 60 Vbeta and 13 Jbeta primers. The protocol was immunoSEQ multiplex PCR, while the TCRdb copy is restricted to in-frame clones and leaves out a portion. The sample carries under 95,000 clones, 7.5% to 8.5% recorded once. The sample comes from a study of cytomegalovirus exposure and HLA in healthy donors. Study background: In an early release, HLA-typed donors contributed roughly 85 million unique TCR sequences. In terms of ancestry, the Caucasian-associated cluster contained 75% to 85% of the approximately 420 genotyped donors.

Notes on the study in general: It is likely that the observed cluster of highly shared sequence variants was a sequencing artifact.

Germline trimming cut 5 bases from V and 6 bases from J; bases unmatched to any gene: 9. The CDR3 sequence is 14 residues long. Germline loops: CDR1 MDHEN, CDR2 SYDVKM. The sequenced sample was PBMCs. The chain is built from TRBV28 and TRBJ1-2; TRBD1 aligns across 7 bases. This clonotype was sampled from a man in his fifties or sixties in good health and CMV-seronegative. CDR3 sequence reads: CASSIGTVKNGYTF. CDR3 bases: TGTGCCAGCAGTATCGGGACAGTAAAGAATGGCTACACCTTC.